This entry lists 23 T cell receptor beta chains sequenced from one sample in a study of radiotherapy plus CTLA-4 blockade in lung cancer. Produced via immunoSEQ multiplex PCR; TCRdb's table is partial and in-frame only. This table has about 93,000 clones, around 90% appearing once. This sample comprised peripheral blood, obtained from a patient treated with radiotherapy plus ipilimumab. The receptors stem from a human donor with non-small cell lung cancer that progressed on radiotherapy plus ipilimumab.

V usage is TRBV5-1 and J usage is TRBJ2-7, with D possibly TRBD1 on 5 matching bases. Germline loops: CDR1 SGHRS, CDR2 YFSETQ. Trimming removed 0 bases from V and 0 bases from J, with 16 bases in between. This CDR3 region has 17 residues. CDR3 sequence (DNA): TGCGCCAGCAGCTTGGCGACAGCCTGGGCGAACTCCTACGAGCAGTACTTC. It translates to CASSLATAWANSYEQYF.

This rearrangement joins TRBV2 to TRBJ1-2; no clear D. This CDR3 has 12 residues. Germline V gives CDR1 SNHLY, CDR2 FYNNEI. V lost 7 bases to trimming and J lost 2 bases, with 8 bases between them. CDR3 coding DNA: TGTGCCAGCACTTACGTCAACTATGGCTACACCTTC. Protein sequence: CASTYVNYGYTF.

The chain employs TRBV18 and TRBJ2-5; the match to TRBD2 covers 10 bases. The CDR3 is 16 residues long. Germline V CDR1 and CDR2: KGHSH, LQKENI. Trimming cost V 1 base and J 4 bases; bases outside gene matches: 6. The CDR3 DNA follows: TGTGCCAGCTCACCACAACTAGCGGGAATCCGAGAGACCCAGTACTTC. Translated, it gives CASSPQLAGIRETQYF.

The chain employs TRBV15 and TRBJ2-7; 7 nucleotides line up with TRBD2. The V gene end was trimmed by 1 base and the J gene end by 4 bases; junction bases not matched to a gene: 1. CDR1 is LNHNV and CDR2 is YYDKDF in the germline V gene (reference sequence). This CDR3 has 13 residues. The CDR3 nucleotides are TGTGCCACCAGCAGAGTGCGGGAGTACGAGCAGTACTTC. Residues: CATSRVREYEQYF.

This chain links TRBV5-8 with TRBJ1-2; the match to TRBD1 covers 9 bases. CDR1 and CDR2 (germline): SGHTS, YDEGEE. The length of the CDR3 is 14 residues. J was trimmed by 2 bases and V by 6 bases; bases with no gene match: 5. The DNA of the CDR3 is TGTGCCAGCACAAAAGACAGGGGGAACTATGGCTACACCTTC. As protein: CASTKDRGNYGYTF.

The V call is TRBV5-5, the J call TRBJ2-1, with 12 positions matching TRBD2. Germline values: CDR1 SGHKS, CDR2 YYEKEE (reference sequence). The CDR3 loop spans 15 amino acids. Losses at the gene ends were 0 bases for V and 9 bases for J; bases not matched to a gene: 4. CDR3 nucleotides: TGTGCCAGCAGCTTGGGACTAGCGGGAGTCATTGAGCAGTTCTTC. It is translated as CASSLGLAGVIEQFF. Looking up the rest from reference TRBV5-5 and TRBJ2-1 gives the full variable domain: DAGVTQSPTHLIKTRGQQVTLRCSPISGHKSVSWYQQVLGQGPQFIFQYYEKEERGRGNFPDRFSARQFPNYSSELNVNALLLGDSALYLCASSLGLAGVIEQFFGPGTRLTVL.

This clone has a handful of counts. The V gene is TRBV2, the J gene TRBJ2-7, with a tentative D call TRBD2 (5 bases). CDR3 length: 16 residues. Trimming pared 1 base from V and 2 bases from J, leaving 15 bases between. The V gene's germline CDR1 is SNHLY and CDR2 FYNNEI. CDR3 sequence: CASSEVELAGAYEQYF. The DNA for the CDR3 is TGTGCCAGCAGTGAAGTCGAGCTAGCAGGCGCCTACGAGCAGTACTTC.

This rearrangement joins TRBV27 to TRBJ1-3; 9 bases map to TRBD1. The CDR3 totals 17 residues. Unmatched junction bases numbered 14, after V lost 5 bases and J lost 6 bases. Germline CDR1 reads MNHEY; CDR2 reads SMNVEV (reference sequence). The CDR3 nucleotides read TGTGCCAGCAGTCCACTCTCCGGACAGGGGATGGTAAACACCATATATTTT. It is translated as CASSPLSGQGMVNTIYF.

This clone was picked up one time. The chain uses TRBV7-9 and TRBJ2-7, with D possibly matching TRBD2 (5 bases). Trimming took off 7 bases at V and 6 bases at J, with 13 bases between the two ends. Germline V gene sequence: CDR1 SEHNR, CDR2 FQNEAQ (reference sequence). The length of the CDR3 is 12 residues. CDR3 sequence: CASTGEMGEQYF. The CDR3 DNA sequence: TGTGCCAGCACCGGGGAGATGGGCGAGCAGTACTTC.

The V and J genes are TRBV5-1 and TRBJ1-1; D unresolved. The ends were cut back, 2 bases at V and 4 bases at J, with 15 bases in the middle. In germline, CDR1 is SGHRS, CDR2 YFSETQ. This CDR3 contains 15 residues. The CDR3 nucleotides are TGCGCCAGCAGCTTCGGTGTGGTGGGGTCCACTGAAGCTTTCTTT. Residues: CASSFGVVGSTEAFF.

The genes are TRBV27 and TRBJ1-1, with D perhaps matching TRBD1 (6 bases). The ends were cut back, 5 bases at V and 4 bases at J, with 23 bases in the middle. Per the germline V gene, CDR1 is MNHEY and CDR2 is SMNVEV (reference sequence). CDR3 length: 17 residues. CDR3 DNA: TGTGCCAGCAGTCTCCGACAGGCCCAGAGATGGGGCACTGAAGCTTTCTTT. Translating it yields CASSLRQAQRWGTEAFF.

The rearrangement joins TRBV11-3 to TRBJ2-7; 8 bases align to TRBD2. J was trimmed by 1 base and V by 1 base; bases with no gene match: 12. Germline lookup yields CDR1 SGHNT and CDR2 YENEEA. There are 18 residues in the CDR3. The CDR3, as DNA: TGTGCCAGCAGCTTAGGCACGGCGAGCGGGAGTAAATCCTACGAGCAGTACTTC. Its protein product is CASSLGTASGSKSYEQYF.

The V gene is TRBV2, the J gene TRBJ1-1; D is perhaps TRBD1 (6 bases). Germline V gene data show CDR1 as SNHLY and CDR2 as FYNNEI. With 7 bases removed from V and 11 bases from J, the gap between germline ends came to 20 bases. This CDR3 contains 13 residues. The CDR3 here is CASIPTGALPAFF. CDR3 DNA sequence: TGTGCCAGCATCCCAACGGGGGCATTACCCGCTTTCTTT.

This clone was observed once. The chain couples TRBV27 to TRBJ1-3; D may be TRBD1 (6 bases). The CDR3 is 14 residues long. The germline CDR1 and CDR2 sequences are MNHEY and SMNVEV (reference sequence). Trimming took off 2 bases at V and 2 bases at J, with 7 bases between the two ends. The DNA for the CDR3 is TGTGCCAGCAGTTTACGGGGGCCTGGAAACACCATATATTTT. This gives the protein CASSLRGPGNTIYF.

This clone has a single count. The rearrangement links TRBV4-1 to TRBJ1-2, with 7 bases identical to TRBD1. The CDR3 has 16 residues. Trimming cost V 2 bases and J 1 base; bases outside gene matches: 7. The germline V gene has CDR1 MGHRA and CDR2 YSYEKL. The CDR3 is CASSQMTGLNNYGYTF. In nucleotides, the CDR3 is TGCGCCAGCAGCCAAATGACAGGGTTGAATAACTATGGCTACACCTTC.

The V and J genes are TRBV9 and TRBJ2-7; TRBD2 matches at 8 bases. V lost 0 bases and J lost 6; bases outside the gene matches: 5. The CDR3 extends over 14 amino acids. The germline V gene encodes CDR1 SGDLS and CDR2 YYNGEE. In DNA form, the CDR3 reads TGTGCCAGCAGCGTAGGAGGGACTAGTTCCGAGCAGTACTTC. Its translation: CASSVGGTSSEQYF. Full variable domain (rest looked up from reference TRBV9 and TRBJ2-7): DSGVTQTPKHLITATGQRVTLRCSPRSGDLSVYWYQQSLDQGLQFLIQYYNGEERAKGNILERFSAQQFPDLHSELNLSSLELGDSALYFCASSVGGTSSEQYFGPGTRLTVT.

The CDR3 nucleotides read TGTGCCAGCTCACCACAGGGGGCTATTTACAATGAGCAGTTCTTC. Protein product: CASSPQGAIYNEQFF. The V and J genes are TRBV18 and TRBJ2-1; 7 bases align to TRBD1. The CDR3 is 15 residues long. The germline CDR1 and CDR2 sequences are KGHSH and LQKENI. Trimming removed 1 base from V and 4 bases from J; junction bases left unmatched: 4.

This chain uses TRBV20-1 with TRBJ1-1; D unclear. CDR3 length: 11 residues. V was shortened by 4 bases and J by 0 bases, with 3 bases between the two germline ends. CDR1 DFQATT and CDR2 SNEGSKA come from the germline V gene (reference sequence). The CDR3 DNA is TGCAGTGCTAAGCTGAACACTGAAGCTTTCTTT. Its translation: CSAKLNTEAFF.

The gene calls are TRBV6-1 and TRBJ2-5; D may be TRBD1 (5 bases). CDR3 size: 14 residues. Germline values: CDR1 MNHNS, CDR2 SASEGT. V was trimmed by 5 bases and J by 5 bases, leaving 15 bases between them. CDR3 sequence reads: CASSKGVGMETQYF. The CDR3, as DNA: TGTGCCAGCAGTAAAGGGGTTGGGATGGAGACCCAGTACTTC.

This clone has just one count. In nucleotides, the CDR3 is TGTGCCAGCAGTGCTCCGGGACCCACGGGGAATGAGCAGTTCTTC. This encodes CASSAPGPTGNEQFF. The chain couples TRBV6-1 to TRBJ2-1; D tentatively reads TRBD1 or TRBD2 (5 bases each). In germline, CDR1 is MNHNS, CDR2 SASEGT. The ends were cut back, 4 bases at V and 7 bases at J, with 17 bases in the middle. The CDR3 has 15 residues.

The chain uses TRBV7-6 and TRBJ2-2; D is undetermined. Germline loops: CDR1 SGHVS, CDR2 FNYEAQ. The germline V and J ends were trimmed by 5 bases and 8 bases, with 15 bases remaining between them. There are 14 residues in the CDR3. The CDR3 loop reads CASSTPSPLGELFF. CDR3 coding DNA: TGTGCCAGCAGCACTCCCTCCCCGTTGGGGGAGCTGTTTTTT. The full variable domain, with the rest looked up from reference TRBV7-6 and TRBJ2-2, is GAGVSQSPRYKVTKRGQDVALRCDPISGHVSLYWYRQALGQGPEFLTYFNYEAQQDKSGLPNDRFSAERPEGSISTLTIQRTEQRDSAMYRCASSTPSPLGELFFGEGSRLTVL.

The chain combines TRBV5-4 with TRBJ2-3; TRBD1 matches 7 bases. This CDR3 has 15 residues. J lost 1 base, V lost 4 bases, and 6 bases had no gene match. Germline values: CDR1 SGHNT, CDR2 YYREEE (reference sequence). Written as DNA, the CDR3 is TGTGCCAGCAGCGGATTTGGACAGGGCACAGATACGCAGTATTTT. Amino acids: CASSGFGQGTDTQYF. The full variable domain, rest sourced from reference TRBV5-4 and TRBJ2-3, is ETGVTQSPTHLIKTRGQQVTLRCSSQSGHNTVSWYQQALGQGPQFIFQYYREEENGRGNFPPRFSGLQFPNYSSELNVNALELDDSALYLCASSGFGQGTDTQYFGPGTRLTVL.

V is TRBV5-1 and J is TRBJ1-1; TRBD1 matches 7 bases. The CDR3 spans 15 residues. The V segment lost 4 bases and the J segment 1 base; nucleotides outside the gene matches: 7. Germline assignment: CDR1 SGHRS and CDR2 YFSETQ. CDR3 bases: TGCGCCAGCAGCCTCCAGACAGGGACGAACACTGAAGCTTTCTTT. It is translated as CASSLQTGTNTEAFF. Full variable domain (missing parts from reference TRBV5-1 and TRBJ1-1): KAGVTQTPRYLIKTRGQQVTLSCSPISGHRSVSWYQQTPGQGLQFLFEYFSETQRNKGNFPGRFSGRQFSNSRSEMNVSTLELGDSALYLCASSLQTGTNTEAFFGQGTRLTVV.